The clone carrying this T cell receptor beta chain appeared once. The data originate from a study of blood T cell repertoires in COVID-19. Overall study: There were acute and convalescent COVID-19 samples, and they came from the United States, Italy and Spain. Nucleic acid was either cDNA or gDNA, and it came from T cells, B-cell-depleted T cells, or PBMCs.

Per the original data handling: Reference gene primer amplification gave estimated nucleated cell counts. The repertoire was sequenced with immunoSEQ multiplex PCR; TCRdb's copy has only in-frame clones and lacks some. Clone size and the V and J calls come from that table; the DNA yielded D and trimming. The sample records 45,000 to 75,000 clones, around 90% being singletons. V lost 4 bases, J lost 5 bases, and 8 bases stayed unmatched. Germline CDR1 reads SNHLY; CDR2 reads FYNNEI. The CDR3 is made up of 16 amino acids. The sample consisted of peripheral blood. The chain is built from TRBV2 and TRBJ1-6, with 7 bases that match TRBD1. This TCR was recovered from a man aged 55 to 70 with acute or convalescent COVID-19. CDR3 loop: CASSAYGTDNNSPLHF. The CDR3 DNA sequence: TGTGCCAGCAGTGCTTATGGGACAGATAATAATTCACCCCTCCACTTT.